These 21 T cell receptor beta chains share one sample of origin, sequenced in a study of blood T cells in healthy people across ages (dated by TCRdb to between 2015 and 2017). The library was made by 5' RACE. TCRdb names Illumina HiSeq 2500 as the instrument used. A second PCR of about 6 to 12 cycles was performed with a sample-barcoded 5' primer and a J-beta primer mix. TCRdb trimmed the raw reads at Q25, called clones with MiXCR and kept productive beta chains. Each entry merges the rows of one CDR3 protein and shows their most common DNA and genes. This sample lists 650,000 to 900,000 distinct CDR3 sequences; approximately 67% were detected once. Jointly, the top ten make up about 30% of the sample. The sample comprised blood. All receptors derive from a man between 25 and 39 years old in good health.

The rearrangement links TRBV6-1 to TRBJ2-5; either TRBD1 or TRBD2 may supply D (5 bases each). The CDR3 spans 13 residues. Trimming stripped 7 bases from V and 11 bases from J, with 20 bases between. Germline CDR1 reads MNHNS; CDR2 reads SASEGT. CDR3 residues: CASTERGPNEQYF. DNA for the CDR3: TGTGCCAGCACGGAGAGGGGTCCGAATGAGCAGTACTTC.

The rearrangement uses TRBV11-2 and TRBJ2-2; TRBD1 matches at 8 bases. After removal of 5 bases from V and 5 bases from J, the junction contained 10 bases not matched to a gene. The CDR3 consists of 16 residues. Germline CDR1 is SGHAT and CDR2 is FQNNGV. The CDR3 DNA reads as TGTGCCAGCAGCCCTCAAGGACAGGGAGTTACCGGGGAGCTGTTTTTT. Translation gives CASSPQGQGVTGELFF.

The chain joins TRBV20-1 to TRBJ2-1; no reliable D call. The germline gives CDR1 DFQATT, CDR2 SNEGSKA (reference sequence). The CDR3 consists of 14 residues. The V end lost 3 bases, the J end lost 3 bases, and 12 bases lay between the germline ends. The CDR3 bases are TGCAGTGCTAGTCTGGCCACGCACTACAATGAGCAGTTCTTC. Encoded protein: CSASLATHYNEQFF.

The J gene is TRBJ2-2, the V gene TRBV24-1; no clear D gene. CDR1 is KGHDR, CDR2 SFDVKD, per germline. Trimming shortened V by 5 bases and J by 0 bases, and 6 bases separated the two germline ends. The CDR3 covers 14 residues. This CDR3 reads CATSVTANTGELFF. The DNA of the CDR3 is TGTGCCACCAGTGTAACAGCGAACACCGGGGAGCTGTTTTTT.

This clonotype was seen a single time. This sequence joins TRBV25-1 and TRBJ1-6; possibly TRBD1 for D (5 bases). The CDR3 is 13 residues long. Trimming removed 2 bases at V and 13 bases at J, with 12 bases between. Germline CDR1 and CDR2: MGHDK and SYGVNS. CDR3 nucleotides: TGTGCCAGCAGTGAACTGGGGGAAACTCCCCTCCACTTT. Its protein is CASSELGETPLHF.

This chain links TRBV7-9 with TRBJ2-7, with 7 bases matching TRBD1. With V trimmed by 5 bases and J by 0 bases, 10 bases remained unmatched. Germline CDR1 is SEHNR and CDR2 is FQNEAQ (reference sequence). The CDR3 is 16 residues long. The CDR3 DNA follows: TGTGCCAGCAGCCTGCTACAGGGGTATAGCTCCTACGAGCAGTACTTC. It specifies CASSLLQGYSSYEQYF.

The V gene is TRBV29-1, the J gene TRBJ2-6, with TRBD2 matching 10 bases. J gave up 3 bases and V 1 base, and 9 bases lay outside the gene matches. The CDR3 length is 18 residues. Looked up from germline, CDR1 is SQVTM and CDR2 is ANQGSEA. The CDR3 is CSVEGAASGGFGANVLTF. The DNA for the CDR3 is TGCAGCGTTGAAGGGGCGGCTAGCGGGGGCTTTGGGGCCAACGTCCTGACTTTC. Full variable domain (rest looked up from reference TRBV29-1 and TRBJ2-6): SAVISQKPSRDICQRGTSLTIQCQVDSQVTMMFWYRQQPGQSLTLIATANQGSEATYESGFVIDKFPISRPNLTFSTLTVSNMSPEDSSIYLCSVEGAASGGFGANVLTFGAGSRLTVL.

In this sample, this clonotype turned up a few times. The chain links TRBV7-9 to TRBJ2-7, with D perhaps being TRBD1 or TRBD2 (6 bases each). The CDR3 spans 20 residues. Trimming took 0 bases from V and 2 from J, leaving 26 bases between them. Germline CDR1 SEHNR, CDR2 FQNEAQ (reference sequence). CDR3 in DNA: TGTGCCAGCAGCTTAGCCCCCGGGACAAAGGGAGGAGCCTTTCCCTACGAGCAGTACTTC. Protein: CASSLAPGTKGGAFPYEQYF.

This clonotype was counted a few times. The genes are TRBV29-1 and TRBJ2-3; TRBD1 might be the D (5 bases). Germline assignment: CDR1 SQVTM and CDR2 ANQGSEA. The V and J ends lost 8 bases and 3 bases respectively, with 15 bases between them. The CDR3 is 13 residues long. For the CDR3, the DNA is TGCAGCTTCAGGGAAAGCCAGACAGATACGCAGTATTTT. Translating gives CSFRESQTDTQYF.

CDR3 amino acids: CATSRASGAKNIQYF. In DNA form, the CDR3 reads TGTGCCACCAGCAGAGCGTCAGGGGCCAAAAACATTCAGTACTTC. V gene TRBV15 combines with J gene TRBJ2-4; D is perhaps TRBD1 (5 bases). The CDR3 is 15 residues long. V was pared by 1 base and J by 1 base, with 8 bases between. Germline CDR1 reads LNHNV; CDR2 reads YYDKDF (reference sequence).

The chain combines TRBV20-1 with TRBJ2-1; D possibly corresponds to TRBD2 (5 bases). With 4 bases removed from V and 1 base from J, the gap between germline ends came to 14 bases. CDR1 and CDR2 from the germline V gene are DFQATT and SNEGSKA (reference sequence). CDR3 length: 15 amino acids. The CDR3 nucleotides are TGCAGTGCTATCCAACGAAGACTATCCTACAATGAGCAGTTCTTC. Translation gives CSAIQRRLSYNEQFF.

This clonotype was counted between two and nine times. This chain connects TRBV12-3 or TRBV12-4 to TRBJ2-7, with 7 nucleotides matching TRBD1. V lost 6 bases and J lost 3; bases outside the gene matches: 8. The length of the CDR3 is 14 residues. CDR3 sequence: CASSRQGINYEQYF. The CDR3 nucleotides read TGTGCCAGCAGCCGACAGGGTATAAACTACGAGCAGTACTTC.

The chain combines TRBV6-5 with TRBJ1-6; no reliable D call. The CDR3 is made up of 13 amino acids. Germline CDR1 reads MNHEY; CDR2 reads SVGAGI. V was cut by 0 bases and J by 9 bases, with 6 bases left in between. The CDR3 loop is CASSYSIVSPLHF. The CDR3 coding sequence is TGTGCCAGCAGTTACTCGATAGTTTCACCCCTCCACTTT.

The chain carries TRBV27 and TRBJ2-1; D is undetermined. V dropped 0 bases and J dropped 2 bases, with 8 bases sitting between them. Germline V gene data show CDR1 as MNHEY and CDR2 as SMNVEV (reference sequence). CDR3 length: 15 residues. CDR3 bases: TGTGCCAGCAGTTTATCGTCCCATCCCTACAATGAGCAGTTCTTC. Residues: CASSLSSHPYNEQFF.

V is TRBV9 and J is TRBJ1-6; weak D call: TRBD1 (5 bases). Per germline, CDR1 SGDLS and CDR2 YYNGEE. V was cut by 5 bases and J by 5 bases, with 17 bases left in between. CDR3 length: 16 amino acids. CDR3 sequence (DNA): TGTGCCAGCAGACCGGGGGGACCGCTCCATAATTCACCCCTCCACTTT. Its protein is CASRPGGPLHNSPLHF.

The gene calls are TRBV2 and TRBJ2-1; D is possibly TRBD1 or TRBD2 (5 bases each). Germline CDR1 SNHLY, CDR2 FYNNEI. The CDR3 extends over 15 amino acids. V lost 2 bases and J lost 6, with 14 bases in between. The CDR3 region is CASSESWDGVNEQFF. The CDR3 DNA reads as TGTGCCAGCAGTGAAAGTTGGGACGGAGTCAATGAGCAGTTCTTC.

The chain joins TRBV4-3 to TRBJ2-1, with D perhaps matching TRBD1 or TRBD2 (5 bases each). The V and J ends lost 5 bases and 5 bases respectively, with 19 bases between them. The CDR3 covers 16 residues. The germline gives CDR1 LGHNA, CDR2 YSLEER. The CDR3 DNA follows: TGCGCCAGCAGCTCCAGCCGAGGGGCATATAACAATGAGCAGTTCTTC. It is translated as CASSSSRGAYNNEQFF.

The rearrangement uses TRBV9 and TRBJ2-7; tentatively, D is TRBD1 (5 bases). The ends were cut back, 2 bases at V and 5 bases at J, with 26 bases in the middle. The CDR3 is 18 amino acids. Germline assignment: CDR1 SGDLS and CDR2 YYNGEE. The CDR3: CASSVAPSGRGVFDEQYF. CDR3 coding DNA: TGTGCCAGCAGCGTGGCTCCCTCAGGTAGGGGCGTCTTCGACGAGCAGTACTTC.

The chain links TRBV20-1 to TRBJ1-2; TRBD1 is a possible D gene (6 bases). V was pared by 3 bases and J by 5 bases, with 13 bases between. Per the germline V gene, CDR1 is DFQATT and CDR2 is SNEGSKA (reference sequence). The CDR3 has 13 amino acids. The CDR3 sequence is CSASRGQGYGYTF. Here the CDR3 DNA reads TGCAGTGCTAGTCGTGGGCAGGGGTATGGCTACACCTTC.

This chain's CDR3 is CGALFEVRGTSGSNQPQHF. CDR3 in DNA: TGCGGAGCGCTCTTTGAGGTCAGGGGTACAAGTGGAAGCAATCAGCCCCAGCATTTT. J is TRBJ1-5 and V is TRBV29-1; a possible D gene is TRBD1 (6 bases). Looked up from germline, CDR1 is SQVTM and CDR2 is ANQGSEA. The CDR3 contains 19 residues.

The chain links TRBV28 to TRBJ2-2; TRBD1 might be the D (5 bases). The germline V and J ends were trimmed by 10 bases and 1 base, with 7 bases remaining between them. CDR3 size: 12 residues. Per germline, CDR1 MDHEN and CDR2 SYDVKM. In DNA, the CDR3 is TGTGCCACCAGGGTGAACACCGGGGAGCTGTTTTTT. Translating it yields CATRVNTGELFF.